Reported below is one T cell receptor (beta chain). The sample originates from a study of blood T cell repertoires in COVID-19. Study information: Some COVID-19 samples were acute and others convalescent; all came from the United States, Italy and Spain.

Per the study methods: The assay estimated nucleated cells by amplifying reference gene primers. Here immunoSEQ multiplex PCR was the method, and the copy in TCRdb shows in-frame clones only, minus some. D and trimming come from the DNA, and the V and J calls and clone size come from that table. The sample consists of about 97,000 clones, 80% to 90% of them appearing once. Trimming at V came to 0 bases and at J to 4 bases, leaving 2 bases not matched to a gene. Germline CDR1 reads MNHEY; CDR2 reads SVGAGI. CDR3 length: 15 residues. The gene calls are TRBV6-5 and TRBJ2-5; 10 bases are a match to TRBD1. This receptor was taken from a human donor in a cohort sampled during active COVID-19. The specimen sequenced was peripheral blood. The CDR3 loop reads CASSYSRTGGETQYF. Here the CDR3 DNA reads TGTGCCAGCAGTTACTCAAGGACAGGGGGAGAGACCCAGTACTTC.